This T cell receptor (beta chain) stems from a study of blood T cell repertoires in COVID-19. CDR1 is SNHLY and CDR2 is FYNNEI in the germline V gene. The CDR3 totals 13 residues. With V trimmed by 6 bases and J by 3 bases, 3 bases remained unmatched. Method: immunoSEQ multiplex PCR; TCRdb's copy keeps in-frame clones and lacks some. Seen here are approximately 140,000 clones, 79% observed once, and the top ten hold about 3.6%. The sequence was obtained from a man aged 55 to 69 with acute or convalescent COVID-19. The sequencing sample was made of peripheral blood. The chain carries TRBV2 and TRBJ2-7; 9 bases match TRBD1. As DNA, the CDR3 is TGTGCCAGCAGGGACAGGGGTAACTACGAGCAGTACTTC. This codes for CASRDRGNYEQYF.